These 14 T cell receptor beta chains originate from one sample sequenced in a study of shared clonotypes between healthy human individuals. The assay was immunoSEQ multiplex PCR, and TCRdb's table has in-frame clones only and misses some. The data show around 510,000 clones, about 80% seen once. Sample: PBMCs. The receptors were sampled from a woman aged 35 to 49 in good health. Some clones in this sample may be carry-over from other donors' samples.

This chain uses TRBV30 with TRBJ1-5; no clear D gene. CDR3 length equals 15 residues. Per germline, CDR1 GTSNPN and CDR2 SVGIG (reference sequence). V gave up 4 bases and J gave up 2 bases, with 15 bases separating them. CDR3 protein: CAWTPSGRGNQPQHF. CDR3 DNA: TGTGCCTGGACCCCTAGTGGAAGGGGCAATCAGCCCCAGCATTTT. Supplemented by reference TRBV30 and TRBJ1-5, the full variable domain reads SQTIHQWPATLVQPVGSPLSLECTVEGTSNPNLYWYRQAAGRGLQLLFYSVGIGQISSEVPQNLSASRPQDRQFILSSKKLLLSDSGFYLCAWTPSGRGNQPQHFGDGTRLSIL.

V gene TRBV5-6 combines with J gene TRBJ2-7; TRBD2 aligns across 13 bases. V gave up 1 base and J gave up 0 bases; unmatched junction bases: 10. The CDR3 covers 19 residues. Looked up from germline, CDR1 is SGHDT and CDR2 is YYEEEE. CDR3 residues: CASSLTLTSGRRPSYEQYF. The CDR3 nucleotides read TGTGCCAGCAGCTTGACTTTGACTAGCGGGAGGCGCCCCTCCTACGAGCAGTACTTC.

The chain uses TRBV28 and TRBJ1-3, with no clear D. This CDR3 is 15 amino acids long. Germline-derived CDR1 and CDR2 are MDHEN and SYDVKM. V lost 3 bases and J 0 bases, leaving 9 bases between the germline ends. This CDR3 reads CASSFGGYSGNTIYF. CDR3 nucleotide sequence: TGTGCCAGCAGTTTCGGCGGGTACTCTGGAAACACCATATATTTT.

This chain links TRBV28 with TRBJ1-4; 9 bases map to TRBD1. The trim removed 7 bases at V and 11 bases at J, leaving 8 bases unmatched. Germline V gene sequence: CDR1 MDHEN, CDR2 SYDVKM. CDR3 size: 13 residues. The CDR3 region has the DNA TGTGCCAGCACGACAGGGGGTAGGGGGAAACTGTTTTTT. Translation: CASTTGGRGKLFF.

This clone was detected many times. This rearrangement joins TRBV5-1 to TRBJ1-3; D might be TRBD1 (5 bases). The length of the CDR3 is 14 residues. V dropped 3 bases and J dropped 3 bases, with 10 bases sitting between them. The germline gives CDR1 SGHRS, CDR2 YFSETQ. This CDR3 is CASSSGTLGNTIYF. As DNA, the CDR3 is TGCGCCAGCAGCTCCGGGACGCTTGGAAACACCATATATTTT.

The chain combines TRBV6-5 with TRBJ2-1; a possible D gene is TRBD1 (5 bases). The CDR3 is made up of 15 amino acids. Trimming took off 6 bases at V and 0 bases at J, with 12 bases between the two ends. Germline CDR1 MNHEY, CDR2 SVGAGI. The CDR3 DNA is TGTGCCAGCAGCCAGGGTCAGAGCTCCTACAATGAGCAGTTCTTC. It specifies CASSQGQSSYNEQFF.

A remark on this clone: A far more abundant clone sits one base away, making this likely a read error. The J gene is TRBJ2-5, the V gene TRBV4-3; a possible D gene is TRBD2 (6 bases). TRBJ2-7 matches the DNA end more closely, so the J call is doubtful. There are 16 residues in the CDR3. Germline V CDR1 and CDR2: LGHNA, YSLEER. The CDR3 here is CANSQGLSGLRAEQYF. The DNA of the CDR3 is TGCGCCAACAGCCAGGGATTATCGGGACTCCGGGCCGAGCAGTACTTC.

This rearrangement joins TRBV27 to TRBJ1-5; tentative D call: TRBD1 (5 bases). This CDR3 has 14 amino acids. Germline assignment: CDR1 MNHEY and CDR2 SMNVEV (reference sequence). Trimming pared 6 bases from V and 7 bases from J, leaving 16 bases between. The CDR3 region is CASRLSRVGQPQHF. CDR3 nucleotide sequence: TGTGCCAGCAGACTCTCCAGGGTAGGCCAGCCCCAGCATTTT.

As for this clone: A read error may explain this, as a much larger clone is one base away. The chain links TRBV11-2 to TRBJ2-7, with D unclear. The germline V and J ends were trimmed by 4 bases and 2 bases, with 0 bases remaining between them. CDR1 SGHAT and CDR2 FQNNGV come from the germline V gene. CDR3 length: 10 residues. CDR3 in DNA: TGTGCCAGCAGCTCCTACGAGCAGTACTTC. Its translation: CASSSYEQYF.

The chain joins TRBV13 to TRBJ2-7, with TRBD1 identical over 8 bases. Trimming took 5 bases from V and 4 from J; bases not matched to a gene: 10. The CDR3 loop spans 15 amino acids. Germline CDR1 PRHDT, CDR2 FYEKMQ (reference sequence). This CDR3 is CASSQDRGRRYEQYF. DNA of the CDR3: TGTGCCAGCAGCCAAGACAGGGGTAGAAGATACGAGCAGTACTTC.

For the CDR3, the DNA is TGTGCCAGCAGCTTAAGCAGTTACTCCTACAATGAGCAGTTCTTC. Amino acid sequence: CASSLSSYSYNEQFF. The chain couples TRBV5-4 to TRBJ2-1, with D unresolved. Per germline, CDR1 SGHNT and CDR2 YYREEE (reference sequence). With 2 bases removed from V and 0 bases from J, the gap between germline ends came to 9 bases. The CDR3 has 15 amino acids.

V and J are TRBV18 and TRBJ1-6, with TRBD1 matching over 9 bases. V lost 6 bases, J lost 4 bases, and 4 bases stayed unmatched. This CDR3 is built from 15 residues. CDR1 is KGHSH and CDR2 is LQKENI in the germline V gene. The CDR3 DNA follows: TGTGCCAGCTCGCTCGACAGGGGGTATAATTCACCCCTCCACTTT. Protein: CASSLDRGYNSPLHF.

The sample holds one count of this clone. The gene calls are TRBV21-1 and TRBJ2-1; no check of the table's D call, TRBD2, against the DNA was made. TRBV21-1 is a pseudogene. The CDR3 has 15 amino acids. CDR3 protein: CASSKVPSGRVFEFF. As DNA, the CDR3 is TGTGCCAGCAGCAAAGTACCCAGCGGGAGGGTATTTGAGTTCTTC.

The chain uses TRBV6-1 and TRBJ1-5; D gene ambiguous. The germline V gene encodes CDR1 MNHNS and CDR2 SASEGT. The CDR3 spans 15 residues. V was trimmed by 2 bases and J by 2 bases, leaving 10 bases between them. CDR3 sequence (DNA): TGTGCCAGCAGTGAACAACCCCTTGGCAATCAGCCCCAGCATTTT. Its translation: CASSEQPLGNQPQHF.